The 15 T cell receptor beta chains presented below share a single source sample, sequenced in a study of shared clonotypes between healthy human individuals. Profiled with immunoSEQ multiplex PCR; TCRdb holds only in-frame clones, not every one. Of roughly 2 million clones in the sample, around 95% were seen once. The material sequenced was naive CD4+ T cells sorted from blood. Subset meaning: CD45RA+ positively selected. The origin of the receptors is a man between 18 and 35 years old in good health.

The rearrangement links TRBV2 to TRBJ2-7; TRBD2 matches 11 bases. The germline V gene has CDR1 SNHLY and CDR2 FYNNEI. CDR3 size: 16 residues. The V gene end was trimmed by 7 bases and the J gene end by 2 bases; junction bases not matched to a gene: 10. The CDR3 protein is CASKSLAGGPTYEQYF. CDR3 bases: TGTGCCAGCAAAAGTCTAGCGGGGGGCCCGACCTACGAGCAGTACTTC. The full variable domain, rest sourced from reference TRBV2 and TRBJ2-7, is EPEVTQTPSHQVTQMGQEVILRCVPISNHLYFYWYRQILGQKVEFLVSFYNNEISEKSEIFDDQFSVERPDGSNFTLKIRSTKLEDSAMYFCASKSLAGGPTYEQYFGPGTRLTVT.

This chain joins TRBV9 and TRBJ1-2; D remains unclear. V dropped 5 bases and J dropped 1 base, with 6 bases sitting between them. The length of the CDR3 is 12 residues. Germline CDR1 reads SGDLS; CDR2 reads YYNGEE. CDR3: CASSEYNYGYTF. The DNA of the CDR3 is TGTGCCAGCAGTGAGTATAACTATGGCTACACCTTC.

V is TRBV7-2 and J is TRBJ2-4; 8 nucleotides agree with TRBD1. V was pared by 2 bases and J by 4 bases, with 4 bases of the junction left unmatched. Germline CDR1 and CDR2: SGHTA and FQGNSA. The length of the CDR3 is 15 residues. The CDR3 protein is CASSLQGQDKNIQYF. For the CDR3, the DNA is TGTGCCAGCAGCTTACAGGGACAGGATAAAAACATTCAGTACTTC.

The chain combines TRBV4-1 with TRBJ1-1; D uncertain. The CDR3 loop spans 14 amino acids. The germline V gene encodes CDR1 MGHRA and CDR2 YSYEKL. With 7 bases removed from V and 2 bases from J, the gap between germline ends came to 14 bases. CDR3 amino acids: CASKQTLTNTEAFF. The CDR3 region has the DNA TGCGCCAGCAAACAGACACTAACAAACACTGAAGCTTTCTTT.

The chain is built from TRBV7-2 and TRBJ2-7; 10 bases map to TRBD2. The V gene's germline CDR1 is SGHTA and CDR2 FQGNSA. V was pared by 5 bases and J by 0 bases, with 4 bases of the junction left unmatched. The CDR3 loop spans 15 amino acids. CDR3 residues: CASSAGLADSYEQYF. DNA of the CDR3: TGTGCCAGCAGCGCCGGACTAGCGGACTCCTACGAGCAGTACTTC. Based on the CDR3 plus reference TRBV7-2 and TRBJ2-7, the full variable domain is GAGVSQSPSNKVTEKGKDVELRCDPISGHTALYWYRQSLGQGLEFLIYFQGNSAPDKSGLPSDRFSAERTGGSVSTLTIQRTQQEDSAVYLCASSAGLADSYEQYFGPGTRLTVT.

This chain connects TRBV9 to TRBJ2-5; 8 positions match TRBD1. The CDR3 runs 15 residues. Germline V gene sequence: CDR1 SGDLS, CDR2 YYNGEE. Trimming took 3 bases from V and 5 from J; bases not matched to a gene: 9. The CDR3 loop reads CASSDPRGLWETQYF. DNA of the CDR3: TGTGCCAGCAGCGATCCCAGGGGGCTCTGGGAGACCCAGTACTTC.

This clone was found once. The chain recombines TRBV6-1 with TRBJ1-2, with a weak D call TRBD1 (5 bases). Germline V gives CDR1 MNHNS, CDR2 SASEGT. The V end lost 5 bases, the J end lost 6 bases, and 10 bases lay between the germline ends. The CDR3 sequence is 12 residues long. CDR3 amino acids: CASSSNRHGYTF. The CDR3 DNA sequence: TGTGCCAGCAGTTCTAACAGGCATGGCTACACCTTC.

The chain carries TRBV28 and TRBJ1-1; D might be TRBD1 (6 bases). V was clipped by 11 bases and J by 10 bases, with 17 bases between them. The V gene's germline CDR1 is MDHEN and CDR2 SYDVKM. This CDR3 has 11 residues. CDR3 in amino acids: CAARGRRGAFF. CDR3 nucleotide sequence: TGTGCCGCCCGGGGGCGGAGGGGAGCTTTCTTT. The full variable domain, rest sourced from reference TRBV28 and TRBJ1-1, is DVKVTQSSRYLVKRTGEKVFLECVQDMDHENMFWYRQDPGLGLRLIYFSYDVKMKEKGDIPEGYSVSREKKERFSLILESASTNQTSMYLCAARGRRGAFFGQGTRLTVV.

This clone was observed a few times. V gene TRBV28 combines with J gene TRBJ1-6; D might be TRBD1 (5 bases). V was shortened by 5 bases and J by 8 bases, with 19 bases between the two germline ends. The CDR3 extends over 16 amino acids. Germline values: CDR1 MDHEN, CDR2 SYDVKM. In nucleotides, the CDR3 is TGTGCCAGCAGTCCACATCTCGGGCAGGGATATTCACCCCTCCACTTT. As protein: CASSPHLGQGYSPLHF.

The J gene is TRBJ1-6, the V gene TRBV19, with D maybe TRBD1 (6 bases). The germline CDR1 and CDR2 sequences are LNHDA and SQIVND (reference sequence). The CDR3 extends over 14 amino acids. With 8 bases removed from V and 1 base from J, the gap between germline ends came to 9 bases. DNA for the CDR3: TGTGCCAGTCGCAGGGGATCCTATAATTCACCCCTCCACTTT. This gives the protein CASRRGSYNSPLHF.

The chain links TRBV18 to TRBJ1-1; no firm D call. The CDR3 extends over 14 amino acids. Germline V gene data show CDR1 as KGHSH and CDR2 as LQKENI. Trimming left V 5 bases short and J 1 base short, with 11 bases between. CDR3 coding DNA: TGTGCCAGCTCAACAGACGCCGGGAACACTGAAGCTTTCTTT. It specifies CASSTDAGNTEAFF.

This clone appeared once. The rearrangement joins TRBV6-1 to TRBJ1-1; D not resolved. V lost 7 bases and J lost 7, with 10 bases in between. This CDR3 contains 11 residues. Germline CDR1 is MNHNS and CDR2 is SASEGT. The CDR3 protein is CASKGRNEAFF. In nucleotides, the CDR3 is TGTGCCAGCAAGGGCAGGAATGAAGCTTTCTTT.

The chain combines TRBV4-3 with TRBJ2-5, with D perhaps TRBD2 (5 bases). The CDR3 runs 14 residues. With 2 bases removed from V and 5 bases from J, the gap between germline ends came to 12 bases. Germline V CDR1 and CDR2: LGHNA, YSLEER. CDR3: CASSQIGSDETQYF. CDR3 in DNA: TGCGCCAGCAGCCAAATAGGTAGCGACGAGACCCAGTACTTC.

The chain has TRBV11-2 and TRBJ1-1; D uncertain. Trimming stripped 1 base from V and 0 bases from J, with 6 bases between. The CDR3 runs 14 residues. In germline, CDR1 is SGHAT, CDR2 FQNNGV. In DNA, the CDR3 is TGTGCCAGCAGCTTAGTGGTTGTGAACACTGAAGCTTTCTTT. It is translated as CASSLVVVNTEAFF.

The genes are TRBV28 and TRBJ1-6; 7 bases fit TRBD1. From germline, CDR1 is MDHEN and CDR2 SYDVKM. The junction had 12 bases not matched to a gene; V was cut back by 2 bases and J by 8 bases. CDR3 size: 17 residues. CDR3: CASSLPNNRGAYSPLHF. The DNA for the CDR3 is TGTGCCAGCAGTTTACCTAATAACAGGGGAGCATATTCACCCCTCCACTTT.